This T cell receptor (beta chain) derives from a study of shared clonotypes between healthy human individuals. In regard to this clone: Its antigen is still unknown.

Sequenced by immunoSEQ multiplex PCR; TCRdb stores in-frame clones only, minus some. The table shows over 700,000 clones, with 55% to 80% occurring only once. General study points: Blood was the sole source, and tissue repertoires probably differ. Sorted-subset samples were not fully sequenced, rarefaction indicated.

V was trimmed by 4 bases and J by 7 bases, leaving 7 bases between them. This CDR3 contains 12 residues. Germline V gene sequence: CDR1 MNHNS, CDR2 SASEGT. The TCR was taken from a woman in her twenties or thirties in good health. The J gene is TRBJ2-2, the V gene TRBV6-1; no definite D call. Sequencing was performed on memory CD4+ T cells sorted from blood. The sample's subset: CD45RA-negative fraction. The chain's CDR3 is CASSGLIGELFF. The CDR3 nucleotides are TGTGCCAGCAGTGGATTAATCGGGGAGCTGTTTTTT.